One and the same sample provided the 17 T cell receptor beta chains below, sequenced in a study of cytomegalovirus exposure and HLA in healthy donors. The PCR had 60 Vbeta and 13 Jbeta primers. Clones were read by immunoSEQ multiplex PCR, and TCRdb kept only the in-frame ones, dropping some. The sample includes around 160,000 clones, around 65% of them seen just once. Sequencing was carried out using PBMCs. The receptors originated from a woman aged 40 to 50 in good health and CMV-seropositive.

J is TRBJ2-3 and V is TRBV9; D is uncertain. The CDR3 length is 15 residues. V lost 3 bases, J lost 2 bases, and 13 bases lay in between. Germline loops: CDR1 SGDLS, CDR2 YYNGEE. The CDR3 nucleotides are TGTGCCAGCAGCGCCTTAGAGGCCCCCACAGATACGCAGTATTTT. It translates to CASSALEAPTDTQYF. The full variable domain, its missing parts supplied by reference TRBV9 and TRBJ2-3, is DSGVTQTPKHLITATGQRVTLRCSPRSGDLSVYWYQQSLDQGLQFLIQYYNGEERAKGNILERFSAQQFPDLHSELNLSSLELGDSALYFCASSALEAPTDTQYFGPGTRLTVL.

The gene calls are TRBV7-9 and TRBJ1-3; TRBD1 matches at 8 bases. CDR3 size: 15 residues. Germline CDR1 reads SEHNR; CDR2 reads FQNEAQ (reference sequence). Germline trimming cut 5 bases from V and 3 bases from J; bases unmatched to any gene: 6. CDR3 in amino acids: CASSDQGAIGNTIYF. The CDR3, as DNA: TGTGCCAGCAGCGATCAGGGGGCGATTGGAAACACCATATATTTT. Based on the CDR3 plus reference TRBV7-9 and TRBJ1-3, the full variable domain is DTGVSQNPRHKITKRGQNVTFRCDPISEHNRLYWYRQTLGQGPEFLTYFQNEAQLEKSRLLSDRFSAERPKGSFSTLEIQRTEQGDSAMYLCASSDQGAIGNTIYFGEGSWLTVV.

Comment on this clone: At one boundary the junction diverges from the germline segment, which might be a read error. The chain is built from TRBV4-2 and TRBJ1-2, with TRBD1 identical over 7 bases. This CDR3 is built from 14 residues. Germline CDR1 LGHNA, CDR2 YNFKEQ. CDR3 amino acids: CASSQVTGELGYPF. The CDR3 DNA reads TGTGCCAGCAGCCAAGTCACAGGGGAGCTCGGCTACCCCTTC.

This chain links TRBV5-8 with TRBJ2-1, with 10 nucleotides matching TRBD1. Germline lookup yields CDR1 SGHTS and CDR2 YDEGEE. V lost 0 bases to trimming and J lost 6 bases; unmatched junction nucleotides: 9. The CDR3 has 17 residues. The CDR3 is CASSLGDLTGGRNEQFF. The CDR3 coding sequence is TGTGCCAGCAGCTTGGGAGACCTGACAGGGGGCCGCAATGAGCAGTTCTTC.

The chain recombines TRBV7-2 with TRBJ1-1; tentatively, D is TRBD1 (5 bases). In germline, CDR1 is SGHTA, CDR2 FQGNSA. Trimming removed 5 bases from V and 7 bases from J, with 23 bases in between. The CDR3 has 16 amino acids. The CDR3 sequence: CASSTAAMAGKGEAFF. For the CDR3, the DNA is TGTGCCAGCAGCACCGCCGCGATGGCAGGGAAAGGTGAAGCTTTCTTT.

This clone was seen just once. This chain connects TRBV18 to TRBJ1-1; D not resolved. The CDR3 loop spans 12 amino acids. The germline gives CDR1 KGHSH, CDR2 LQKENI. Trimming pared 2 bases from V and 11 bases from J, leaving 12 bases between. The CDR3 bases are TGTGCCAGCTCACCAATGGGCCGTGAGGCTTTCTTT. Protein product: CASSPMGREAFF.

The CDR3 loop is CASSLPDRGRYTF. DNA for the CDR3: TGTGCCAGCAGTTTACCAGACAGGGGCCGCTACACCTTC. The chain couples TRBV28 to TRBJ1-2, with 8 bases fitting TRBD1. The CDR3 length is 13 residues. The germline gives CDR1 MDHEN, CDR2 SYDVKM. After removal of 2 bases from V and 9 bases from J, the junction contained 5 bases not matched to a gene.

J is TRBJ2-6 and V is TRBV4-1; D possibly corresponds to TRBD1 (6 bases). V lost 1 base and J 4 bases, leaving 14 bases between the germline ends. Germline loops: CDR1 MGHRA, CDR2 YSYEKL. The CDR3 sequence is 17 residues long. The CDR3 sequence: CASSQGTAAMGANVLTF. DNA for the CDR3: TGCGCCAGCAGCCAAGGGACAGCCGCAATGGGGGCCAACGTCCTGACTTTC.

The rearrangement uses TRBV5-1 and TRBJ2-1; TRBD1 might be the D (6 bases). This CDR3 comprises 14 residues. Germline CDR1 SGHRS, CDR2 YFSETQ. V lost 9 bases and J 5 bases, leaving 18 bases between the germline ends. CDR3 coding DNA: TGCGCCACCACGGGGTGGGGGCCTAACAATGAGCAGTTCTTC. Translating gives CATTGWGPNNEQFF.

J is TRBJ1-1 and V is TRBV14; 7 bases are shared with TRBD1. This CDR3 comprises 14 residues. CDR1 is SGHDN, CDR2 FVKESK, per germline. Unmatched junction bases numbered 6, after V lost 4 bases and J lost 4 bases. CDR3 bases: TGTGCCAGCAGCCTGAGACAGGGACGCACTGAAGCTTTCTTT. Translating it yields CASSLRQGRTEAFF.

For this clone: A junction end diverges from the germline sequence, so it may reflect a read error. This chain links TRBV6-1 with TRBJ1-2; D is unresolved. Germline V gene sequence: CDR1 MNHNS, CDR2 SASEGT. The CDR3 consists of 14 residues. CDR3 sequence: CASSPGETRYGYPF. CDR3 nucleotide sequence: TGTGCCAGCAGTCCGGGAGAGACCCGATATGGCTACCCCTTC.

The CDR3 sequence: CASSPLGLRNTEAFF. The CDR3 DNA reads TGTGCCAGCAGTCCTCTTGGACTGAGGAACACTGAAGCTTTCTTT. The V gene is TRBV6-6, the J gene TRBJ1-1; D is uncertain. Germline V gives CDR1 MNHNY, CDR2 SVGAGI (reference sequence). The CDR3 extends over 15 amino acids. V was cut by 5 bases and J by 1 base, with 14 bases left in between.

The chain is built from TRBV6-5 and TRBJ1-6; tentative D call: TRBD1 (6 bases). The germline V gene has CDR1 MNHEY and CDR2 SVGAGI. Trimming pared 5 bases from V and 10 bases from J, leaving 15 bases between. This CDR3 region has 14 residues. CDR3 DNA: TGTGCCAGCAGTACAGGGCATCATGCCTCACCCCTCCACTTT. As protein: CASSTGHHASPLHF.

V usage is TRBV27 and J usage is TRBJ2-7; TRBD2 might be the D (5 bases). Germline V CDR1 and CDR2: MNHEY, SMNVEV (reference sequence). Trimming took 4 bases from V and 1 from J, leaving 8 bases between them. The CDR3 consists of 13 residues. The CDR3 loop reads CASSWTRSYEQYF. Written as DNA, the CDR3 is TGTGCCAGCAGTTGGACTCGTTCCTACGAGCAGTACTTC.

The chain uses TRBV7-2 and TRBJ1-6; TRBD1 matches at 7 bases. CDR3 size: 14 residues. Germline V gene lookup returns CDR1 SGHTA and CDR2 FQGNSA. Losses at the gene ends were 5 bases for V and 6 bases for J; bases not matched to a gene: 4. The CDR3 protein is CASSPRQGNSPLHF. DNA for the CDR3: TGTGCCAGCAGCCCCCGACAGGGTAATTCACCCCTCCACTTT.

The chain uses TRBV4-3 and TRBJ1-2; tentatively, D is TRBD1 (5 bases). V lost 1 base and J lost 3, with 12 bases in between. The CDR3 spans 15 residues. CDR1 LGHNA and CDR2 YSLEER come from the germline V gene. The CDR3 region is CASSQVQGSYYGYTF. Written as DNA, the CDR3 is TGCGCCAGCAGCCAAGTTCAGGGCTCTTACTATGGCTACACCTTC.

Here the CDR3 DNA reads TGTGCCAGCAGTCCCATCCACACGGCGGGGGAGCAGTACTTC. This gives the protein CASSPIHTAGEQYF. The V call is TRBV27, the J call TRBJ2-7, with a possible D match to TRBD2 (6 bases). Germline CDR1 and CDR2: MNHEY and SMNVEV (reference sequence). CDR3 length: 14 residues. V dropped 5 bases and J dropped 7 bases, with 18 bases sitting between them.